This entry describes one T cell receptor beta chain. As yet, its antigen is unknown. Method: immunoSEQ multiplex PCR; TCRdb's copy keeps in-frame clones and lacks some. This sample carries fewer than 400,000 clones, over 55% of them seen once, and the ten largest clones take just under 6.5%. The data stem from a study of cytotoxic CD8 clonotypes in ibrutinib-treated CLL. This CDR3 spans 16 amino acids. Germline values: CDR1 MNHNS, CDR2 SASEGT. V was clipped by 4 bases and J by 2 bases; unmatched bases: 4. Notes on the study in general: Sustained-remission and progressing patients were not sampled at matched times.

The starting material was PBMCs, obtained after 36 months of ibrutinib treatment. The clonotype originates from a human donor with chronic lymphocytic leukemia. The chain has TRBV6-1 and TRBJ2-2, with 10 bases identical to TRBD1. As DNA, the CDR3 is TGTGCCAGCAGTGGACAGGGGGCGCATAACACCGGGGAGCTGTTTTTT. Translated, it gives CASSGQGAHNTGELFF.